This is a list of T cell receptor beta chains from one sample in a study of shared clonotypes between healthy human individuals. Sequencing used immunoSEQ multiplex PCR; TCRdb keeps in-frame clones, though not all of them. The sample has under 2,500,000 clones, 90% to 96% seen once. The sample comprised naive CD4+ T cells sorted from blood. All receptors come from a man between 18 and 29 years old in good health. Both conserved end residues are part of each CDR3. A D gene is named only where the DNA matches it firmly. Clone sizes are given selectively: once, few, many, or a class where the clone is expanded.

>TRBV7-8|TRBD2|-|TRBJ2-5
TGTGCCAGCAGCTTTGGTAGCGGGGGCCTGGGGGAGACCCAGTACTTC
CASSFGSGGLGETQYF
>TRBV15|-|-|TRBJ2-7
TGTGCCACCACCTCAGGCCAGGCGGGGGCGAACTACGAGCAGTACTTC
CATTSGQAGANYEQYF
>TRBV7-2|-|-|TRBJ1-5
TGTGCCAGCAGCTTCGGACAGTATAGCAATCAGCCCCAGCATTTT
CASSFGQYSNQPQHF
>TRBV19|-|few|TRBJ2-7
TGTGCCAGTAGTATCGGGCCGGGTCACGAGCAGTACTTC
CASSIGPGHEQYF
>TRBV5-1|TRBD1|-|TRBJ1-1
TGCGCCAGCAGCGCAAGACAGGGGAACACTGAAGCTTTCTTT
CASSARQGNTEAFF
>TRBV9|-|-|TRBJ2-7
TGTGCCAGCAGCTCAACAGGACTACAGTACTTC
CASSSTGLQYF
>TRBV6-5|-|-|TRBJ1-3
TGTGCCAGCAGCCCTACCGGGACACGAGGAAACACCATATATTTT
CASSPTGTRGNTIYF
>TRBV10-1|-|-|TRBJ2-2
TGCGCCAGCAGAGGGGAGGCGAACACCGGGGAGCTGTTTTTT
CASRGEANTGELFF
>TRBV7-9|TRBD1|-|TRBJ2-1
TGTGCCAGCAGCCCCGACAGGGGAACCTACAATGAGCAGTTCTTC
CASSPDRGTYNEQFF
>TRBV2|-|-|TRBJ2-2
TGTGCCAGCAGTAAGGTATACACCGGGGAGCTGTTTTTT
CASSKVYTGELFF
>TRBV5-1|TRBD1|-|TRBJ2-7
TGCGCCAGCAGCTTGGGTGGCACAGGGGCTTCCTACGAGCAGTACTTC
CASSLGGTGASYEQYF
>TRBV7-9|TRBD2|-|TRBJ2-3
TGTGCCAGCAGCTTAGGAGCGGGAGGGCCAGATACGCAGTATTTT
CASSLGAGGPDTQYF
>TRBV9|-|-|TRBJ2-6
TGTGCCAGCAGCGACGCCGGCTCTGGGGCCAACGTCCTGACTTTC
CASSDAGSGANVLTF
>TRBV5-4|-|-|TRBJ1-2
TGTGCCAGCAGCTTGGCTCAGGACAACCTCGGAGGCTACACCTTC
CASSLAQDNLGGYTF
>TRBV11-2|TRBD2|-|TRBJ2-7
TGTGCCAGCAGCTTAGAGCTAGCGGGAGTTTACGAGCAGTACTTC
CASSLELAGVYEQYF
>TRBV5-1|-|-|TRBJ2-2
TGCGCCAGCAGAGGCAGTACCGGGGAGCTGTTTTTT
CASRGSTGELFF
>TRBV10-3|-|few|TRBJ2-7
TGTGCCATCAGTGATCAGGGCTACGAGCAGTACTTC
CAISDQGYEQYF
>TRBV5-1|-|-|TRBJ2-5
TGCGCCAGCAGCTTGTTTATTAGCCAGACTCAAGAGACCCAGTACTTC
CASSLFISQTQETQYF
>TRBV5-1|TRBD1|-|TRBJ2-7
TGCGCCAGCAGCCCGCTAGGACAGGGGGTCTCCTACGAGCAGTACTTC
CASSPLGQGVSYEQYF
>TRBV5-6|-|-|TRBJ2-1
TGTGCCAGCAGTCTGGACTTTTCTAAGCATAGGAATGAGCAGTTCTTC
CASSLDFSKHRNEQFF
>TRBV28|-|-|TRBJ1-5
TGTGCCAGCAGTTTACCCGGGACATTTTATAGCAATCAGCCCCAGCATTTT
CASSLPGTFYSNQPQHF
>TRBV19|TRBD1|-|TRBJ2-7
TGTGCCAGTAGTATTGGGACAGCAGCTCTATACGAGCAGTACTTC
CASSIGTAALYEQYF
>TRBV6-5|-|-|TRBJ1-1
TGTGCCAGCAGTGGTCCCGGGCCCGGTGGGACTGAAGCTTTCTTT
CASSGPGPGGTEAFF
>TRBV18|TRBD2|-|TRBJ2-3
TGTGCCAGCTCACCACGGACTAGCGTCAGCACAGATACGCAGTATTTT
CASSPRTSVSTDTQYF
>TRBV27|TRBD1|-|TRBJ1-6
TGTGCCAGCAGTCCGGGACAGTATAATTCACCCCTCCACTTT
CASSPGQYNSPLHF
>TRBV6-6|TRBD1|-|TRBJ1-5
TGTGCCAGCAGGGGACAGGGGCTGAATCAGCCCCAGCATTTT
CASRGQGLNQPQHF
>TRBV7-9|TRBD1|-|TRBJ1-1
TGTGCCAGCAGCACCGGGACAGGGTTTGACGAAGCTTTCTTT
CASSTGTGFDEAFF
>TRBV10-3|TRBD2|once|TRBJ2-1
TGTGCCATCAGTGAGGGTTCCGGGACTAGCGATTTCTACAATGAGCAGTTCTTC
CAISEGSGTSDFYNEQFF
>TRBV19|-|-|TRBJ1-6
TGTGCCAGTAGTATCGCCAATTCACCCCTCCACTTT
CASSIANSPLHF
>TRBV30|TRBD1|-|TRBJ1-6
TGTGCCTGGAGTGGTACAGGGGGAAATTCACCCCTCCACTTT
CAWSGTGGNSPLHF
>TRBV11-2|-|-|TRBJ1-6
TGTGCCAGCAGCTTAGGGAGGGAACCCAGTTCACCCCTCCACTTT
CASSLGREPSSPLHF
>TRBV28|-|-|TRBJ2-3
TGTGCCAGCAGGGGCCAGGGCACAGATACGCAGTATTTT
CASRGQGTDTQYF
>TRBV9|-|-|TRBJ1-1
TGTGCCAGCACCCTGGCGGGGACCCTGAACACTGAAGCTTTCTTT
CASTLAGTLNTEAFF
>TRBV6-4|-|once|TRBJ2-3
TGTGCCAGCAGTGACTCCGGTCTTGGGGATACGCAGTATTTT
CASSDSGLGDTQYF
>TRBV5-1|TRBD1|-|TRBJ2-3
TGCGCCAGCAGGCTCACAGGGGCAGATACGCAGTATTTT
CASRLTGADTQYF
>TRBV13|TRBD2|-|TRBJ2-7
TGTGCCAGCAGCTCCCCGTGGGTGCGGGAGGGCCGTTACGAGCAGTACTTC
CASSSPWVREGRYEQYF
>TRBV19|TRBD1|-|TRBJ1-4
TGTGCCAGTAGTATGGGGACAGTAGACAATGAAAAACTGTTTTTT
CASSMGTVDNEKLFF
>TRBV5-4|-|-|TRBJ2-5
TGTGCCAGCACCCTGGTAGGGAGGAGGGAGACCCAGTACTTC
CASTLVGRRETQYF
>TRBV10-3|-|-|TRBJ1-2
TGTGCCATCAGTGAGACGAAGGTAGAGAGCAACAACTATGGCTACACCTTC
CAISETKVESNNYGYTF
>TRBV6-6|-|-|TRBJ1-5
TGTGCCAGCAGTTCCCCGGGCTTGGGAGGGCCCCAGCATTTT
CASSSPGLGGPQHF
>TRBV6-5|-|-|TRBJ2-7
TGTGCCAGCAGTTACTCGGCAGGCCAGTCCTACGAGCAGTACTTC
CASSYSAGQSYEQYF
>TRBV5-4|TRBD2|-|TRBJ2-7
TGTGCCAGCAGCCGTGGAATAGCGGGGGCCTACGAGCAGTACTTC
CASSRGIAGAYEQYF
>TRBV18|TRBD2|-|TRBJ2-1
TGTGCCAGCTCACCACGACTAGCGGGGGGGCGTAATGAGCAGTTCTTC
CASSPRLAGGRNEQFF
>TRBV7-6|TRBD1|once|TRBJ2-2
TGTGCCAGCAGCTTAGACCGACAGGGGGCCGGGGAGCTGTTTTTT
CASSLDRQGAGELFF
>TRBV6-5|-|-|TRBJ2-5
TGTGCCAGCAGTTACAGCGGATACGAGACCCAGTACTTC
CASSYSGYETQYF
>TRBV19|TRBD2|-|TRBJ2-7
TGTGCCAGTAGTAACCAAGGGACTAGCGGGAGGGTATCCTACGAGCAGTACTTC
CASSNQGTSGRVSYEQYF
>TRBV5-1|-|-|TRBJ1-6
TGCGCCAGCACCCTTGGGCAGGATAATTCACCCCTCCACTTT
CASTLGQDNSPLHF
>TRBV10-1|-|-|TRBJ2-2
TGCGCCAGCAGTGGACTAGGGAACGGGGAGCTGTTTTTT
CASSGLGNGELFF
>TRBV19|-|-|TRBJ1-3
TGTGCCAGTAGGGGGTACAGAGGCTCTGGAAACACCATATATTTT
CASRGYRGSGNTIYF
>TRBV28|-|-|TRBJ1-6
TGTGCCAGCACACCGCCCGGGCTCCCCAATTCACCCCTCCACTTT
CASTPPGLPNSPLHF